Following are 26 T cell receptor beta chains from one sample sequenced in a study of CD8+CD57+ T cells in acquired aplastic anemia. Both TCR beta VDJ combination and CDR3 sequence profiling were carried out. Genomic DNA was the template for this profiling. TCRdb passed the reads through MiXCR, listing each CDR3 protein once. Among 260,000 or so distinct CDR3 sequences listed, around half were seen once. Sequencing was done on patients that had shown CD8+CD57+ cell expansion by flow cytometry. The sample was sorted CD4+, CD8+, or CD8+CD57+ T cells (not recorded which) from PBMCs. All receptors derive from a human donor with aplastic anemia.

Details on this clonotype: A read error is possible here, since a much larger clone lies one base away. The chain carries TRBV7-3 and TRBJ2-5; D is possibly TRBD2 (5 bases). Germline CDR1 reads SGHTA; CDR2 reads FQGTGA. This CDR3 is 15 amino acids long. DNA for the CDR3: TGTGCCAGCAGCTCCCCTGGCACCGGAGGAGAGACCCAGTGCTTC. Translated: CASSSPGTGGETQCF. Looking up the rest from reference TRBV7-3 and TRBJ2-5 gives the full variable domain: GAGVSQTPSNKVTEKGKYVELRCDPISGHTALYWYRQSLGQGPEFLIYFQGTGAADDSGLPNDRFFAVRPEGSVSTLKIQRTERGDSAVYLCASSSPGTGGETQCFGPGTRLLVL.

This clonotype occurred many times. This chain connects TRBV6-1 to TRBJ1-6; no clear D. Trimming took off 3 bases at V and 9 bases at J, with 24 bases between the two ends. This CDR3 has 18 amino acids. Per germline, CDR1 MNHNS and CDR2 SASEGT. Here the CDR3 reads CASSELPKITDFGSPLHF. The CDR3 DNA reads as TGTGCCAGCAGTGAGTTGCCTAAAATTACCGACTTTGGTTCACCCCTCCACTTT.

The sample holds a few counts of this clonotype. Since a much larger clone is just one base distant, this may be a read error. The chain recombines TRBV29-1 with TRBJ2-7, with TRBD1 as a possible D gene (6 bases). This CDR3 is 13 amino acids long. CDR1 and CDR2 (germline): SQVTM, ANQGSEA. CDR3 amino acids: CSVEGALSYGQYF. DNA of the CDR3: TGCAGCGTTGAGGGGGCGCTATCCTACGGGCAGTACTTC.

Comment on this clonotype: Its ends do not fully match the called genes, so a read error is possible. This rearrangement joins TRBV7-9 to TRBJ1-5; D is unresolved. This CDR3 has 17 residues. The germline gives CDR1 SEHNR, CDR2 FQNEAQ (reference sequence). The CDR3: CAGSFPLTPYSSQPQHF. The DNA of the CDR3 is TGTGCCGGCAGCTTTCCCCTGACACCCTATAGCAGTCAGCCCCAGCATTTT. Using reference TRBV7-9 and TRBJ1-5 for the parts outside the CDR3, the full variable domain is DTGVSQNPRHKITKRGQNVTFRCDPISEHNRLYWYRQTLGQGPEFLTYFQNEAQLEKSRLLSDRFSAERPKGSFSTLEIQRTEQGDSAMYLCAGSFPLTPYSSQPQHFGDGTRLSIL.

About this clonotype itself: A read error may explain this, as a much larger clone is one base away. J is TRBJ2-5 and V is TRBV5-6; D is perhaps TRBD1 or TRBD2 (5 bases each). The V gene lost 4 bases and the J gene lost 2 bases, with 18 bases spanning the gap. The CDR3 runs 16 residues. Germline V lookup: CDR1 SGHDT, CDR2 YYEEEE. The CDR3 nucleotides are TGTGCCAGCAGCCGGGCAGAGGGCTCAGGGCAAGAGACCCAGTACTTC. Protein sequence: CASSRAEGSGQETQYF. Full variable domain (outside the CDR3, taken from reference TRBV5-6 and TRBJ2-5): DAGVTQSPTHLIKTRGQQVTLRCSPKSGHDTVSWYQQALGQGPQFIFQYYEEEERQRGNFPDRFSGHQFPNYSSELNVNALLLGDSALYLCASSRAEGSGQETQYFGPGTRLLVL.

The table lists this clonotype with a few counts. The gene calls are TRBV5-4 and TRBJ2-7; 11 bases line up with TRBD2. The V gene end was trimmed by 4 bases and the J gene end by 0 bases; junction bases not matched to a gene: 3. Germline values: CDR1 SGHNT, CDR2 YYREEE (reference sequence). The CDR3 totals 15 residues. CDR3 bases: TGTGCCAGCAGCGGAGGGACTAGCGGCTCCTACGAGCAGTACTTC. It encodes CASSGGTSGSYEQYF. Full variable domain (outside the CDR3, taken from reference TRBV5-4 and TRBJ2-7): ETGVTQSPTHLIKTRGQQVTLRCSSQSGHNTVSWYQQALGQGPQFIFQYYREEENGRGNFPPRFSGLQFPNYSSELNVNALELDDSALYLCASSGGTSGSYEQYFGPGTRLTVT.

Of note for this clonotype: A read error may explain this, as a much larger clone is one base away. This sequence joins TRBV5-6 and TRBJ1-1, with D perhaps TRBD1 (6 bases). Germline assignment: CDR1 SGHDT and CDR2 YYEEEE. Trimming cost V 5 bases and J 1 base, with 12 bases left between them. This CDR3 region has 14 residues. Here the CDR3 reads CASSSGGPNTEAFF. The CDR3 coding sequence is TGTGCCAGCAGTTCGGGGGGGCCGAACACTGAAGCTTTCTTT.

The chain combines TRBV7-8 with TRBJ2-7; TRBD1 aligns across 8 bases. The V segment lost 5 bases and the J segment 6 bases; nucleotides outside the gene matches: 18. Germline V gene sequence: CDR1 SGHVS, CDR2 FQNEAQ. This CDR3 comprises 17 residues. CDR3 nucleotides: TGTGCCAGCAGCCCGGACGGGCAGGGGGCGCGTGGCTCCGAGCAGTACTTC. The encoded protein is CASSPDGQGARGSEQYF.

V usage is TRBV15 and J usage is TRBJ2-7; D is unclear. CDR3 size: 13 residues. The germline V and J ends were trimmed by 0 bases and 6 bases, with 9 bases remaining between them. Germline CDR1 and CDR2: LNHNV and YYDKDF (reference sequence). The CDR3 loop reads CATSRDQTGEQYF. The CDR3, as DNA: TGTGCCACCAGCAGAGATCAAACGGGCGAGCAGTACTTC. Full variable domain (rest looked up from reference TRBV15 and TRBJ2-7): DAMVIQNPRYQVTQFGKPVTLSCSQTLNHNVMYWYQQKSSQAPKLLFHYYDKDFNNEADTPDNFQSRRPNTSFCFLDIRSPGLGDTAMYLCATSRDQTGEQYFGPGTRLTVT.

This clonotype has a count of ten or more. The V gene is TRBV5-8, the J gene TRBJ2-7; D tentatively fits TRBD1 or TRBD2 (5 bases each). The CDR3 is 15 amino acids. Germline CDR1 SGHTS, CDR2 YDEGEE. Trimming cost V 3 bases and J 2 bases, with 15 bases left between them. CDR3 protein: CASSYSGTEPYEQYF. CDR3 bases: TGTGCCAGCAGCTACTCCGGGACGGAGCCCTACGAGCAGTACTTC.

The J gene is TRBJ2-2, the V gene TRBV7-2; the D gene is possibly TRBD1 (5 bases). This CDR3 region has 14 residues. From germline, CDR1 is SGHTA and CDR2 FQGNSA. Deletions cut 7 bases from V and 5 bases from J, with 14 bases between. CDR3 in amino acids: CASKLGAGTGELFF. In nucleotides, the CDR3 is TGTGCCAGCAAATTAGGGGCAGGTACCGGGGAGCTGTTTTTT.

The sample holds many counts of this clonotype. The CDR3, as DNA: TGTGCCAGTAGTAGACCGGGACAGGGGGCGCGTCAGCCCCAGCATTTT. This translates into CASSRPGQGARQPQHF. J is TRBJ1-5 and V is TRBV19; 12 nucleotides match TRBD1. The V segment lost 4 bases and the J segment 6 bases; nucleotides outside the gene matches: 7. CDR1 LNHDA and CDR2 SQIVND come from the germline V gene (reference sequence). The CDR3 has 16 residues.

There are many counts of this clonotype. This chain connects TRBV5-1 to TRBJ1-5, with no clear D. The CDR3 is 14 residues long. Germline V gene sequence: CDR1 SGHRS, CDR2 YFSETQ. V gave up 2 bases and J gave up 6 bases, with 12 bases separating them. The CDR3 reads CASSLSGVGQPQHF. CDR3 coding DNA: TGCGCCAGCAGCTTATCCGGGGTGGGTCAGCCCCAGCATTTT.

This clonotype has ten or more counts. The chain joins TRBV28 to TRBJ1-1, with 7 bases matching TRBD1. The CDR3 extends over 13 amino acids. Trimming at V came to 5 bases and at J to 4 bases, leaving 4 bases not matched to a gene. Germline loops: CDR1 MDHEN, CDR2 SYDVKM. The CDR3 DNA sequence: TGTGCCAGCAGTCGTGGACAGGTCACTGAAGCTTTCTTT. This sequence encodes CASSRGQVTEAFF.

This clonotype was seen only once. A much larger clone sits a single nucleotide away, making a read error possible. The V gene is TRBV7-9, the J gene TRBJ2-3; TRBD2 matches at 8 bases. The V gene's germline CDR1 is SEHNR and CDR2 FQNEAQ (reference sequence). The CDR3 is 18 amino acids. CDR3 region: CASSLGASGPRATDTRYF. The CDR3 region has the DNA TGTGCCAGCAGCTTAGGGGCTAGCGGGCCTCGGGCGACAGATACGCGGTATTTT.

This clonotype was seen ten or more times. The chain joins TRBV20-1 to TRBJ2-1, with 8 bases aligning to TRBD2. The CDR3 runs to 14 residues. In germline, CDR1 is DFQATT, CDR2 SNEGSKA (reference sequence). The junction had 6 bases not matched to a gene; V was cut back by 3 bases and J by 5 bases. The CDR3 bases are TGCAGTGCTAGCACGGGGGGGGATCACAATGAGCAGTTCTTC. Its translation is CSASTGGDHNEQFF.

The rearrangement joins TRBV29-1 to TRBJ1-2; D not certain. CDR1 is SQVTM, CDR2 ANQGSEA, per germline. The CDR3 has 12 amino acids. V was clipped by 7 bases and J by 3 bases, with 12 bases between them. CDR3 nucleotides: TGCAGCGCCACTGACGGTGACTATGGCTACACCTTC. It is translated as CSATDGDYGYTF.

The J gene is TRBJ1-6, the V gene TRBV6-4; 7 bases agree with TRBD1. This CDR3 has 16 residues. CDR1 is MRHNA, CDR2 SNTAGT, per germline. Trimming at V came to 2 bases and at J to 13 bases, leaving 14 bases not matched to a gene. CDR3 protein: CASSDLETGTNQPLHF. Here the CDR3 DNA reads TGTGCCAGCAGTGACCTAGAGACAGGGACCAATCAGCCCCTCCACTTT.

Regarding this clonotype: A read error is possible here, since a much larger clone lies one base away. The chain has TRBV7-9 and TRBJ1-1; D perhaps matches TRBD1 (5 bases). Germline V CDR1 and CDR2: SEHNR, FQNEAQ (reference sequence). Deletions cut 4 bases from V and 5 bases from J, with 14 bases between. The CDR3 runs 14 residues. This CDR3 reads CASSSLVGATEAFF. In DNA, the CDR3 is TGTGCCAGCAGCTCCCTGGTAGGGGCGACTGAAGCTTTCTTT.

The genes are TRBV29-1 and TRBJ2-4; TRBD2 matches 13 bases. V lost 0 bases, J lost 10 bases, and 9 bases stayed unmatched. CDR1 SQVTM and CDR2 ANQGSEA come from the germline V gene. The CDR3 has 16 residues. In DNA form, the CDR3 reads TGCAGCGTTGAAGATGGACTAGCGGGAGAGAGCGGGATTCAGTACTTC. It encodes CSVEDGLAGESGIQYF.

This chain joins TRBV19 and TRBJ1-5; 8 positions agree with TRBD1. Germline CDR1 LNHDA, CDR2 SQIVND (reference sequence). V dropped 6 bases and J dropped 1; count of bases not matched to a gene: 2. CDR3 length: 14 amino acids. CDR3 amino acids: CASRGQVSNQPQHF. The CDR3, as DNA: TGTGCCAGTAGGGGACAGGTGAGCAATCAGCCCCAGCATTTT.

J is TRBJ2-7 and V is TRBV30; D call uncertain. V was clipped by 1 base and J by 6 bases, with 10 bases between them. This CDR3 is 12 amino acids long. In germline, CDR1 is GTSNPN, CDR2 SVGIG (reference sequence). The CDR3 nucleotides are TGTGCCTGGAGTGGGCACCGCGGCGAGCAGTACTTC. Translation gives CAWSGHRGEQYF.

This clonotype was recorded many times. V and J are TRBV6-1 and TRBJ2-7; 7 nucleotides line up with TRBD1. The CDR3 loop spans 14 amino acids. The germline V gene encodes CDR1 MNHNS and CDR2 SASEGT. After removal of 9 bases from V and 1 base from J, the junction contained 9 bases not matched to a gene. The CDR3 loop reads CASTLRDSSYEQYF. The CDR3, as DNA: TGTGCCAGTACTCTTAGGGACAGTTCCTACGAGCAGTACTTC.

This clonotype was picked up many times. The CDR3 bases are TGCGCCAGCAGTGGGCCCGGGACAGGGTTCTACGAGCAGTACTTC. Its translation: CASSGPGTGFYEQYF. The gene calls are TRBV10-1 and TRBJ2-7; 9 bases are shared with TRBD1. The CDR3 has 15 residues. Germline CDR1 WNHNN, CDR2 SYGVQD (reference sequence). Losses at the gene ends were 4 bases for V and 3 bases for J; bases not matched to a gene: 7.

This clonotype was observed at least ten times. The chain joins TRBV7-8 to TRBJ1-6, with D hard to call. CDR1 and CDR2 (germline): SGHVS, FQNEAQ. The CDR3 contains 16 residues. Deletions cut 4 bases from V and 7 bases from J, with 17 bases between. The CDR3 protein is CASSSVGPGGNSPLHF. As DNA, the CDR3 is TGTGCCAGCAGCTCCGTTGGACCGGGAGGGAATTCACCCCTCCACTTT. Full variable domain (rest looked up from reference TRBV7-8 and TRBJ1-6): GAGVSQSPRYKVAKRGQDVALRCDPISGHVSLFWYQQALGQGPEFLTYFQNEAQLDKSGLPSDRFFAERPEGSVSTLKIQRTQQEDSAVYLCASSSVGPGGNSPLHFGNGTRLTVT.

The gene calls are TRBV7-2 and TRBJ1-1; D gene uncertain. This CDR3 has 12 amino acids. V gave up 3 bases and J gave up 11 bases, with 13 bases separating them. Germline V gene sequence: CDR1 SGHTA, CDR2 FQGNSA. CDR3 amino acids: CASSFSAGYAFF. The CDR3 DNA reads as TGTGCCAGCAGCTTCTCCGCCGGTTACGCTTTCTTT. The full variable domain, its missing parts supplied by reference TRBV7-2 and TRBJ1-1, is GAGVSQSPSNKVTEKGKDVELRCDPISGHTALYWYRQSLGQGLEFLIYFQGNSAPDKSGLPSDRFSAERTGGSVSTLTIQRTQQEDSAVYLCASSFSAGYAFFGQGTRLTVV.